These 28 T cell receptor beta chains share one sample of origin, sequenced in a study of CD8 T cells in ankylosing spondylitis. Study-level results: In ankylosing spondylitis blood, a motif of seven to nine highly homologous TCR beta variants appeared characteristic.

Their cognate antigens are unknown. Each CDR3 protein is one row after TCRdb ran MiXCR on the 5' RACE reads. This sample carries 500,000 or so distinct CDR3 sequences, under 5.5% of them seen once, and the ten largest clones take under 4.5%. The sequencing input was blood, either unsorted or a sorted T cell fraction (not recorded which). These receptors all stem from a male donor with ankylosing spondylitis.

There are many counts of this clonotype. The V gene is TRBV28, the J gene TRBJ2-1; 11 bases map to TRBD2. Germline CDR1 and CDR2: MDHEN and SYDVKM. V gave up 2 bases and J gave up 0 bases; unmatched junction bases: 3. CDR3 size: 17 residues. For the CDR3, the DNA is TGTGCCAGCAGTTTAACTAGCGGGAGCAGCTCCTACAATGAGCAGTTCTTC. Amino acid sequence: CASSLTSGSSSYNEQFF.

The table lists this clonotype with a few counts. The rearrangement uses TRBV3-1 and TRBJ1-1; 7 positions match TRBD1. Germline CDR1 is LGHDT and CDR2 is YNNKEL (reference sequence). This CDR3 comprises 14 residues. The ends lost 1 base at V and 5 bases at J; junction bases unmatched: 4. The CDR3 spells CASSQAVTGTEAFF. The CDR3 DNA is TGTGCCAGCAGCCAAGCTGTGACAGGGACTGAAGCTTTCTTT.

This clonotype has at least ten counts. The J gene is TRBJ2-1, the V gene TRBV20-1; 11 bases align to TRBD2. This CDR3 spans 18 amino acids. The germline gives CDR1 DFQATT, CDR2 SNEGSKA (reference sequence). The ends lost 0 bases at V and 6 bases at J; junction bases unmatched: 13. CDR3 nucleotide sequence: TGCAGTGCTAGAGATTTACTAGCGGGAGACTTCCTCACCAATGAGCAGTTCTTC. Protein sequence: CSARDLLAGDFLTNEQFF.

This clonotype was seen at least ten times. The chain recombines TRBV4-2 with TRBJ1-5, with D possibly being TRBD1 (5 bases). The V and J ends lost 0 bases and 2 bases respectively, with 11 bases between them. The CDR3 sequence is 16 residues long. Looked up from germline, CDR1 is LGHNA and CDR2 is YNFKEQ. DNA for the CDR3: TGTGCCAGCAGCCAAGATTGGGGGGTCGGCAATCAGCCCCAGCATTTT. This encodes CASSQDWGVGNQPQHF.

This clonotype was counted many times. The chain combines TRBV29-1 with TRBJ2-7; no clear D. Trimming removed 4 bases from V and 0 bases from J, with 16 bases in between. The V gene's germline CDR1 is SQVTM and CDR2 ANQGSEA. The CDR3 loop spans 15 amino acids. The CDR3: CSVVNNPGDSYEQYF. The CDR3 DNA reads TGCAGCGTTGTCAATAACCCGGGTGACTCCTACGAGCAGTACTTC.

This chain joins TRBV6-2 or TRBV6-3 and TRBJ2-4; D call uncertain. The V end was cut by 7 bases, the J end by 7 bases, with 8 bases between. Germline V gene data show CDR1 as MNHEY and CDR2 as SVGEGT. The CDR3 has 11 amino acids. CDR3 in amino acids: CASTQGNIQYF. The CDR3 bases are TGTGCCAGCACCCAAGGGAACATTCAGTACTTC.

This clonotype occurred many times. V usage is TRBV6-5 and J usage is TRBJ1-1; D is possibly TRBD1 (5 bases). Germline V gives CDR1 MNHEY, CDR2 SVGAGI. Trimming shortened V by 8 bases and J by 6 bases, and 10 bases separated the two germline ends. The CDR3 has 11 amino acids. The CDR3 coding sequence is TGTGCCAGCTTTTCAGGGTCTGAAGCTTTCTTT. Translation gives CASFSGSEAFF.

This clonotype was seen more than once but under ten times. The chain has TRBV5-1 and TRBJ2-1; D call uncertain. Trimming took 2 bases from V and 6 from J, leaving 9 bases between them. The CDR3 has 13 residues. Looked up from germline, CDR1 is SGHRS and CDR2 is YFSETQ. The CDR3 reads CASSFIRTNEQFF. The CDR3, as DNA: TGCGCCAGCAGCTTTATCCGGACCAATGAGCAGTTCTTC.

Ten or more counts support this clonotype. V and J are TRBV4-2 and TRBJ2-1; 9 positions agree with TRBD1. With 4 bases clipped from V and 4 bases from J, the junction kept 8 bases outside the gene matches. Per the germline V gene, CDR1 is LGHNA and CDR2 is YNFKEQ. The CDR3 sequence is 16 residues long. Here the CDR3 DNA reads TGTGCCAGCAGCCTCAACGGGGGACAGGGATACAATGAGCAGTTCTTC. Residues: CASSLNGGQGYNEQFF.

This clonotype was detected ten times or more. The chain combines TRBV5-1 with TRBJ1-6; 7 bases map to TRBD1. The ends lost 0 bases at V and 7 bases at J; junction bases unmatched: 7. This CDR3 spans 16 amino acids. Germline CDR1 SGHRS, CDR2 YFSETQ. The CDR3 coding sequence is TGCGCCAGCAGCTTGGGTCGACAGGGTAGGAATTCACCCCTCCACTTT. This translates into CASSLGRQGRNSPLHF.

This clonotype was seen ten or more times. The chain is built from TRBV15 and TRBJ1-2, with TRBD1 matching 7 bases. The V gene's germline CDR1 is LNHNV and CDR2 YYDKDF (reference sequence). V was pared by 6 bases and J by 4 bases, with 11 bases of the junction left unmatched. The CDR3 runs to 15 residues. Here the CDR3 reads CATRETRTGGYGYTF. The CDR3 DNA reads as TGTGCCACCAGAGAAACCCGGACAGGTGGCTATGGCTACACCTTC.

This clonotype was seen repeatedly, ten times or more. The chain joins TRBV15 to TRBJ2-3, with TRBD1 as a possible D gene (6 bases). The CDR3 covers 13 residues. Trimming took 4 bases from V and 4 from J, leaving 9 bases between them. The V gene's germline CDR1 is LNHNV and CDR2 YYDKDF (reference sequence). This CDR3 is CATSNTGSDTQYF. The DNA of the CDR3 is TGTGCCACCAGCAACACAGGGTCAGATACGCAGTATTTT.

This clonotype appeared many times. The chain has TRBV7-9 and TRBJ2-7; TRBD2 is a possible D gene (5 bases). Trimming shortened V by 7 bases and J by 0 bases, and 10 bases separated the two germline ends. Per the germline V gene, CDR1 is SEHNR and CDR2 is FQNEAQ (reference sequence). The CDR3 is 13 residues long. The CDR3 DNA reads TGTGCCAGCAACCCCGGACTCTCCTACGAGCAGTACTTC. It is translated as CASNPGLSYEQYF.

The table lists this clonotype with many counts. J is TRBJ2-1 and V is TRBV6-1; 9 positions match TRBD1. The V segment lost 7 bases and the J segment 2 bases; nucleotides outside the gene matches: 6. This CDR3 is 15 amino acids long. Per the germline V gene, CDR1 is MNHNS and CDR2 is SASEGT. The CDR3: CASNAGTGTYNEQFF. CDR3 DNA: TGTGCCAGCAACGCCGGGACAGGGACCTACAATGAGCAGTTCTTC.

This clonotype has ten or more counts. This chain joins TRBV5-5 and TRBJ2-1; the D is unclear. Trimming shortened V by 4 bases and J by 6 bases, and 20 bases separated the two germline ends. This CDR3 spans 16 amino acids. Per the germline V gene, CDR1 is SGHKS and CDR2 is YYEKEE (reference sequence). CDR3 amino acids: CASSPQWVLGSNEQFF. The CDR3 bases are TGTGCCAGCAGCCCCCAGTGGGTTTTGGGCTCCAATGAGCAGTTCTTC.

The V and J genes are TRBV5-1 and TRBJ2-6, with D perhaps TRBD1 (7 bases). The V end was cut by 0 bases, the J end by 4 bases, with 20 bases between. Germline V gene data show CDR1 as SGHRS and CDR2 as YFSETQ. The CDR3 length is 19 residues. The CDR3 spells CASSLEGSGGFSGANVLTF. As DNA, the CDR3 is TGCGCCAGCAGCTTGGAGGGGTCAGGGGGGTTCTCAGGGGCCAACGTCCTGACTTTC.

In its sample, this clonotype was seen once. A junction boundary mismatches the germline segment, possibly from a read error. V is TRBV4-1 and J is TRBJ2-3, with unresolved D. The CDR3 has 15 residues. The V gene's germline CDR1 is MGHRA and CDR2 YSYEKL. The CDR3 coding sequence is TGCGCCAGCAGCCAAGAGCATAGATACACAGATACGCGGTATTTT. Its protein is CASSQEHRYTDTRYF.

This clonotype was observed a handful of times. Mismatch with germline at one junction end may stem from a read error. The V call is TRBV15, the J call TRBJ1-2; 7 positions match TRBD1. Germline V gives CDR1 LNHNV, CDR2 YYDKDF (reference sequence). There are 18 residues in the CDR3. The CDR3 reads CASRGSVMTGRDNYGYTF. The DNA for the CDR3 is TGTGCCTCCAGGGGATCGGTTATGACAGGGCGGGATAACTATGGCTACACCTTC.

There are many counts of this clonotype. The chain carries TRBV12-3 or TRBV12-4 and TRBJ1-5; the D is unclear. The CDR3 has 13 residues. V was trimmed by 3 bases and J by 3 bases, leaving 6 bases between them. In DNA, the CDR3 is TGTGCCAGCAGTTTTGGTTTCAATCAGCCCCAGCATTTT. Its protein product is CASSFGFNQPQHF.

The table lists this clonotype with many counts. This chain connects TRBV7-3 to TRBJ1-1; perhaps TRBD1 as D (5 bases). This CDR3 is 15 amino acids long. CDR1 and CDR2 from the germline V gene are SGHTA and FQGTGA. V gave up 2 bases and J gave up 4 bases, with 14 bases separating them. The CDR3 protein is CASSLEGSTGTEAFF. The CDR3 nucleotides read TGTGCCAGCAGCTTAGAAGGAAGTACAGGCACTGAAGCTTTCTTT.

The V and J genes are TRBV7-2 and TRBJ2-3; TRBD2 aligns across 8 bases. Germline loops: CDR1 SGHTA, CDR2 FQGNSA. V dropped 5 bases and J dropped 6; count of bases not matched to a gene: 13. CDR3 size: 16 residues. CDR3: CASSPSLGRGGDTQYF. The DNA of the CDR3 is TGTGCCAGCAGCCCTAGCCTCGGCCGGGGGGGTGATACGCAGTATTTT.

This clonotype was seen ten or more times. The CDR3 sequence is CASSFKRASYNEQFF. The CDR3, as DNA: TGTGCCAGCAGCTTCAAGCGGGCCTCCTACAATGAGCAGTTCTTC. The V call is TRBV7-8, the J call TRBJ2-1; possibly TRBD2 for D (6 bases). V lost 3 bases and J lost 0, with 9 bases in between. The length of the CDR3 is 15 residues. Germline CDR1 is SGHVS and CDR2 is FQNEAQ.

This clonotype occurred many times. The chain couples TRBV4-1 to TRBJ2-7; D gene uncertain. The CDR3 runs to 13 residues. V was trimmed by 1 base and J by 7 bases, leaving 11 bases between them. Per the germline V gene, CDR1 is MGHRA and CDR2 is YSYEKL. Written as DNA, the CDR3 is TGCGCCAGCAGCCAAGGGTGGAGTGGAGAGCAGTACTTC. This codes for CASSQGWSGEQYF.

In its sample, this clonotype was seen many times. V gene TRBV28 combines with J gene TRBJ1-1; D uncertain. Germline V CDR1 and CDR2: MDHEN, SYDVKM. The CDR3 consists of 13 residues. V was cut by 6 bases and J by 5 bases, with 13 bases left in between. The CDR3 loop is CASSPPALTEAFF. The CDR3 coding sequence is TGTGCCAGCAGCCCGCCAGCGTTGACTGAAGCTTTCTTT.

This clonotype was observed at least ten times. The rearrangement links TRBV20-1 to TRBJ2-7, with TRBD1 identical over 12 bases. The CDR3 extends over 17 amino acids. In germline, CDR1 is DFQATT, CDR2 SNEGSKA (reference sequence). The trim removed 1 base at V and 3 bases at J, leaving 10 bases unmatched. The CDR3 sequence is CSARGDRGLLGDYEQYF. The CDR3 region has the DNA TGCAGTGCTAGAGGGGACAGGGGGCTCCTCGGGGACTACGAGCAGTACTTC.

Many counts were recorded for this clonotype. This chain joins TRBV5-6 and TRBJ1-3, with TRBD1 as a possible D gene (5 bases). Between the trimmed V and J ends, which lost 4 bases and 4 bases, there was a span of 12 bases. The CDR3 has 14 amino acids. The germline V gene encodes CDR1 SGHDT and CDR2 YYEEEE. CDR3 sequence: CASSGLWDGNTIYF. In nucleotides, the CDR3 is TGTGCCAGCAGCGGACTCTGGGACGGAAACACCATATATTTT.

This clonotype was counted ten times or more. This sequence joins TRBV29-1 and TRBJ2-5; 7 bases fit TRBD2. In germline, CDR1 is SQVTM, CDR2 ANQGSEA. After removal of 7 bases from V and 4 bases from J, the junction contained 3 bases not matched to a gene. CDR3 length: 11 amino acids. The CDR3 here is CSAGGGETQYF. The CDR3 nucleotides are TGCAGCGCGGGGGGAGGAGAGACCCAGTACTTC.

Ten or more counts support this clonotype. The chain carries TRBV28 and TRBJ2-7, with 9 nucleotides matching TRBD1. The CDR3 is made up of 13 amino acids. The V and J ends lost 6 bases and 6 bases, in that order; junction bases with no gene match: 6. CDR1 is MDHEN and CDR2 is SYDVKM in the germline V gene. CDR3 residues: CASRGTGFPEQYF. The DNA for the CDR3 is TGTGCCAGCAGAGGGACAGGGTTCCCCGAGCAGTACTTC.